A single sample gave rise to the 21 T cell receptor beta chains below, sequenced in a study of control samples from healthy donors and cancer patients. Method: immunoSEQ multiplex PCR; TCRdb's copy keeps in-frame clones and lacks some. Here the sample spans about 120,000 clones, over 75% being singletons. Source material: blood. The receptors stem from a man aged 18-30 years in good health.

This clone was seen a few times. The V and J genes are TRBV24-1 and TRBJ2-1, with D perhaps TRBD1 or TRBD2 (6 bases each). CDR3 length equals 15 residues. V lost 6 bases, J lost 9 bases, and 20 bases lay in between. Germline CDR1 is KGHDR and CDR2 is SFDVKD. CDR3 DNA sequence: TGTGCCACCAGTAGGGGGGACTTGGGTAGTGCTGAGCAGTTCTTC. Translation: CATSRGDLGSAEQFF.

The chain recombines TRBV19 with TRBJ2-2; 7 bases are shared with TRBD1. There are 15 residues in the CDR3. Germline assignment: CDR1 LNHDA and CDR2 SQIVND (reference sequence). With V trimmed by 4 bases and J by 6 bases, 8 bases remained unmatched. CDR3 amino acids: CASSTTGTVAGELFF. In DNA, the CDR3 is TGTGCCAGTAGTACCACCGGGACAGTGGCCGGGGAGCTGTTTTTT.

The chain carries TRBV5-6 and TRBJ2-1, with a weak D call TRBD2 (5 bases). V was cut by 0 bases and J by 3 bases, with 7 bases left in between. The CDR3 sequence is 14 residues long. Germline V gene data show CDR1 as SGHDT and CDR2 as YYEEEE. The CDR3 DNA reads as TGTGCCAGCAGCTTGGGGGAGAGCTACAATGAGCAGTTCTTC. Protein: CASSLGESYNEQFF.

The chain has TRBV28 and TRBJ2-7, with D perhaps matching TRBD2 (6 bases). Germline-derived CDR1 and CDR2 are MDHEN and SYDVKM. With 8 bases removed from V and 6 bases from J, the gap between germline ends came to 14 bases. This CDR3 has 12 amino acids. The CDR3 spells CASGTSSLEQYF. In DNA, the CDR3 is TGTGCCAGCGGCACTAGCAGCCTCGAGCAGTACTTC.

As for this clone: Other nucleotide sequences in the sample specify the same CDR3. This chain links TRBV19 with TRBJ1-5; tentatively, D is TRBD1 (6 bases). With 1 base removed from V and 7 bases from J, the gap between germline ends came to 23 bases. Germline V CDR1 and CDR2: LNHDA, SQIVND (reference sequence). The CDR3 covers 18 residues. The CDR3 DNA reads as TGTGCCAGTAGTATAGGTTTGGATTTGGTTGGGGGGGGCCAGCCCCAGCATTTT. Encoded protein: CASSIGLDLVGGGQPQHF.

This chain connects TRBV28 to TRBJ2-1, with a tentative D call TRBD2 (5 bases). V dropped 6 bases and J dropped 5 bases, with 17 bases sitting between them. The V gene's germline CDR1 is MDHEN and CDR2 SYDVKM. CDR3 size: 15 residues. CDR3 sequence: CASSVVEGGNNEQFF. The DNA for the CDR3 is TGTGCCAGCAGCGTAGTAGAGGGCGGAAACAATGAGCAGTTCTTC. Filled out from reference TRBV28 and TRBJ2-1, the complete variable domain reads DVKVTQSSRYLVKRTGEKVFLECVQDMDHENMFWYRQDPGLGLRLIYFSYDVKMKEKGDIPEGYSVSREKKERFSLILESASTNQTSMYLCASSVVEGGNNEQFFGPGTRLTVL.

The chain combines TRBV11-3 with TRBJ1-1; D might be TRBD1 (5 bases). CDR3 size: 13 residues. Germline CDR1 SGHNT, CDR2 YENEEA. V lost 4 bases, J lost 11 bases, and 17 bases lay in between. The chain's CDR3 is CASSSRDGRLAFF. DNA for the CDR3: TGTGCCAGCAGCTCCCGGGACGGGAGATTGGCTTTCTTT.

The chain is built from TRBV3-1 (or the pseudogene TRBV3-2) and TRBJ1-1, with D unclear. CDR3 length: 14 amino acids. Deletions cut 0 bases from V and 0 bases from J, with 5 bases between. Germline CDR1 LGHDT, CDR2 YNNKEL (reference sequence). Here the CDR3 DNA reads TGTGCCAGCAGCCAAGAGAGTCTGAACACTGAAGCTTTCTTT. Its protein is CASSQESLNTEAFF.

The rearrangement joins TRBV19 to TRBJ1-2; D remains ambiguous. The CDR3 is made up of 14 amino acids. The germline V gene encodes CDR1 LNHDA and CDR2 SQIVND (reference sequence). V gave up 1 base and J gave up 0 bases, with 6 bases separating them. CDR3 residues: CASSIVQTNYGYTF. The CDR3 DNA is TGTGCCAGTAGTATAGTACAGACTAACTATGGCTACACCTTC.

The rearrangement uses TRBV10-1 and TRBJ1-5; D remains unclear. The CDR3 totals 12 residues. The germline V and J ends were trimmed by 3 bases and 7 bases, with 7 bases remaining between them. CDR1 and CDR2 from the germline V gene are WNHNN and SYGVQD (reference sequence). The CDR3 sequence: CASSEGSQPQHF. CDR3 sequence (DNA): TGCGCCAGCAGTGAAGGGTCACAGCCCCAGCATTTT.

The CDR3 reads CASSSWVLREQFF. For the CDR3, the DNA is TGTGCCAGCAGCTCCTGGGTCCTACGAGAGCAGTTCTTC. The chain couples TRBV7-6 to TRBJ2-1; D is unclear. The CDR3 is made up of 13 amino acids. Germline CDR1 and CDR2: SGHVS and FNYEAQ. V was clipped by 4 bases and J by 10 bases, with 14 bases between them.

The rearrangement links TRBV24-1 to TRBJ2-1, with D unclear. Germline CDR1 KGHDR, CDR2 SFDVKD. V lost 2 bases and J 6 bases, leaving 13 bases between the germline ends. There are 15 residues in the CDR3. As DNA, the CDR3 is TGTGCCACCAGTGATTCGCCGCCACGGTCCAATGAGCAGTTCTTC. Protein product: CATSDSPPRSNEQFF.

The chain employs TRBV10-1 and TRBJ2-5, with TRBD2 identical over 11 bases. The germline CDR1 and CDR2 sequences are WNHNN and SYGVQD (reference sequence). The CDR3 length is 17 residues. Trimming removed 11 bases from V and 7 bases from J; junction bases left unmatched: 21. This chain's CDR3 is CARWTSGLPSSTGTQYF. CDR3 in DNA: TGCGCCCGCTGGACTAGCGGGCTCCCGTCTTCCACGGGGACCCAGTACTTC.

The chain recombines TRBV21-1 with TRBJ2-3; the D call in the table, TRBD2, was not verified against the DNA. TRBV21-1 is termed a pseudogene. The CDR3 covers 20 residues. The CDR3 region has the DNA TGTGCCAGCAGCGAAACCTCCAGGGAAGTGACTAGCGGGGGTACAGATACGCAGTATTTT. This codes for CASSETSREVTSGGTDTQYF.

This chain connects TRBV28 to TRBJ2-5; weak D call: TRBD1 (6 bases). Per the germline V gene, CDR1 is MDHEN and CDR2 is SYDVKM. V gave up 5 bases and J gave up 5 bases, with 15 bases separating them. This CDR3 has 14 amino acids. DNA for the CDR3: TGTGCCAGCAGTCCCGGACAGATTGGGGAGACCCAGTACTTC. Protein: CASSPGQIGETQYF. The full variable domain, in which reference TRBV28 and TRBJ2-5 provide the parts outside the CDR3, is DVKVTQSSRYLVKRTGEKVFLECVQDMDHENMFWYRQDPGLGLRLIYFSYDVKMKEKGDIPEGYSVSREKKERFSLILESASTNQTSMYLCASSPGQIGETQYFGPGTRLLVL.

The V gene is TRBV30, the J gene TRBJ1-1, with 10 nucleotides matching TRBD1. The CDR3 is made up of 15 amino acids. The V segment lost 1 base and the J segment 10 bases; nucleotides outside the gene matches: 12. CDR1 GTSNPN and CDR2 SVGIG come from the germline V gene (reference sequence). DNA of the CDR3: TGTGCCTGGAGTGCAGGGACAGGGGCCCCCCGGATAGCTTTCTTT. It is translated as CAWSAGTGAPRIAFF.

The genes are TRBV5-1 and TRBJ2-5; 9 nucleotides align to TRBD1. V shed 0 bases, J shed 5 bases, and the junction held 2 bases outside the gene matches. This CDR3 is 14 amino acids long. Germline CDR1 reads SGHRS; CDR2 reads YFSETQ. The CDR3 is CASSLAGQGETQYF. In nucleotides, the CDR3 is TGCGCCAGCAGCTTGGCAGGACAGGGGGAGACCCAGTACTTC.

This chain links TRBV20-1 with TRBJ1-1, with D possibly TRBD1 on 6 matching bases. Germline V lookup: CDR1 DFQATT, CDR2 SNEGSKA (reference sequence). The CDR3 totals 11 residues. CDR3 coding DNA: TGCAGCGAGGGTAGGGGGAGTGAAGCTTTCTTT. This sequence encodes CSEGRGSEAFF.

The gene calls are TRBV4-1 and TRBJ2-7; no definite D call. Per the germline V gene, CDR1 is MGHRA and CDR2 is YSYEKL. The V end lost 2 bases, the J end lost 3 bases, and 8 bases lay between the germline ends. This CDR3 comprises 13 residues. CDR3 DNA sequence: TGCGCCAGCAGCCAAACCACCTTCTACGAGCAGTACTTC. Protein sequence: CASSQTTFYEQYF.

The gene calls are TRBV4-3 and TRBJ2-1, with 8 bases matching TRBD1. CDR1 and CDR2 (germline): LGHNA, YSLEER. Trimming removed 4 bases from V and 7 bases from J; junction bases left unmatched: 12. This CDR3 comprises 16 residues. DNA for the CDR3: TGCGCCAGCAGCCTCCGAGACAGGGGCCTTCGAAATGAGCAGTTCTTC. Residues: CASSLRDRGLRNEQFF.

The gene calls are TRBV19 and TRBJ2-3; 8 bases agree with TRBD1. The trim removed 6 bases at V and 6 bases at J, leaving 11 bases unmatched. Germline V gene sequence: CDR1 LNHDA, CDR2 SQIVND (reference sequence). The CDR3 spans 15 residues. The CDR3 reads CASSTGQGRVDTQYF. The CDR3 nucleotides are TGTGCCAGTAGCACCGGACAGGGAAGGGTGGATACGCAGTATTTT.